One sample yielded the 18 T cell receptor beta chains listed below, sequenced in a study of cytomegalovirus exposure and HLA in healthy donors. The method was immunoSEQ multiplex PCR; TCRdb's version includes in-frame clones alone and lacks a portion of them. This table holds more than 130,000 clones, around nine tenths found once. Specimen: PBMCs. These TCRs come from a woman younger than 30 in good health and CMV-seropositive.

V gene TRBV6-1 combines with J gene TRBJ1-4; D is unresolved. The CDR3 runs to 12 residues. V lost 4 bases to trimming and J lost 4 bases, with 4 bases between them. CDR1 and CDR2 (germline): MNHNS, SASEGT. For the CDR3, the DNA is TGTGCCAGCAGTGCCGGTAATGAAAAACTGTTTTTT. Protein: CASSAGNEKLFF.

The DNA for the CDR3 is TGTGCCAGTAAGTTTTCTAATAGCAATCAGCCCCAGCATTTT. Translating it yields CASKFSNSNQPQHF. V gene TRBV19 combines with J gene TRBJ1-5; D is unresolved. The V end was cut by 7 bases, the J end by 0 bases, with 10 bases between. The germline V gene encodes CDR1 LNHDA and CDR2 SQIVND (reference sequence). CDR3 length equals 14 residues. Full variable domain (outside the CDR3, taken from reference TRBV19 and TRBJ1-5): DGGITQSPKYLFRKEGQNVTLSCEQNLNHDAMYWYRQDPGQGLRLIYYSQIVNDFQKGDIAEGYSVSREKKESFPLTVTSAQKNPTAFYLCASKFSNSNQPQHFGDGTRLSIL.

V and J are TRBV29-1 and TRBJ2-7, with 11 bases lining up with TRBD2. V shed 6 bases and J 2 bases; nucleotides not matched to a gene: 6. Germline lookup yields CDR1 SQVTM and CDR2 ANQGSEA. This CDR3 comprises 14 residues. The CDR3 sequence: CSVALAGGAYEQYF. Written as DNA, the CDR3 is TGCAGCGTGGCCTTAGCGGGAGGGGCCTACGAGCAGTACTTC.

This rearrangement joins TRBV27 to TRBJ2-1, with TRBD1 as a possible D gene (6 bases). CDR3 length: 15 amino acids. In germline, CDR1 is MNHEY, CDR2 SMNVEV (reference sequence). V was trimmed by 3 bases and J by 4 bases, leaving 13 bases between them. CDR3 region: CASSFSLRGYNEQFF. In DNA form, the CDR3 reads TGTGCCAGCAGTTTTTCGCTCAGGGGATACAATGAGCAGTTCTTC.

The chain uses TRBV5-1 and TRBJ1-4, with D uncertain. The length of the CDR3 is 14 residues. Looked up from germline, CDR1 is SGHRS and CDR2 is YFSETQ. V lost 5 bases to trimming and J lost 3 bases, with 11 bases between them. CDR3 sequence: CASRFRESNEKLFF. As DNA, the CDR3 is TGCGCCAGCAGGTTCCGGGAATCTAATGAAAAACTGTTTTTT.

This chain links TRBV5-1 with TRBJ1-1, with 7 bases aligning to TRBD1. This CDR3 spans 15 amino acids. CDR1 is SGHRS and CDR2 is YFSETQ in the germline V gene. V was pared by 4 bases and J by 3 bases, with 9 bases of the junction left unmatched. As DNA, the CDR3 is TGCGCCAGCAGCCTAAAGGGGACAGACCACACTGAAGCTTTCTTT. Translation gives CASSLKGTDHTEAFF. The whole variable domain, filled in from reference TRBV5-1 and TRBJ1-1, reads KAGVTQTPRYLIKTRGQQVTLSCSPISGHRSVSWYQQTPGQGLQFLFEYFSETQRNKGNFPGRFSGRQFSNSRSEMNVSTLELGDSALYLCASSLKGTDHTEAFFGQGTRLTVV.

This chain connects TRBV28 to TRBJ1-3, with 8 bases lining up with TRBD1. Looked up from germline, CDR1 is MDHEN and CDR2 is SYDVKM. V lost 5 bases and J lost 2; bases outside the gene matches: 5. This CDR3 contains 15 residues. The CDR3 DNA follows: TGTGCCAGCAGTAGACCGACAGGGGCTGGAAACACCATATATTTT. As protein: CASSRPTGAGNTIYF.

The chain joins TRBV25-1 to TRBJ1-1; 7 nucleotides agree with TRBD1. Trimming cost V 6 bases and J 1 base; bases outside gene matches: 2. Germline V lookup: CDR1 MGHDK, CDR2 SYGVNS. The CDR3 is made up of 13 amino acids. The CDR3 region has the DNA TGTGCCAGCAGCAGGGGGACGAACACTGAAGCTTTCTTT. The encoded protein is CASSRGTNTEAFF.

The J gene is TRBJ1-2, the V gene TRBV28; 12 bases fit TRBD1. Germline assignment: CDR1 MDHEN and CDR2 SYDVKM. J gave up 8 bases and V 6 bases, and 13 bases lay outside the gene matches. The CDR3 runs 16 residues. The chain's CDR3 is CASSLIRDRGRRGYTF. CDR3 in DNA: TGTGCCAGCAGCCTGATCCGGGACAGGGGGCGTCGGGGCTACACCTTC.

On this clone itself: The sample contains more than one DNA sequence encoding this CDR3. The chain is built from TRBV11-2 and TRBJ1-5; 9 bases align to TRBD1. The ends lost 5 bases at V and 4 bases at J; junction bases unmatched: 6. Per the germline V gene, CDR1 is SGHAT and CDR2 is FQNNGV. The CDR3 contains 15 residues. CDR3 sequence: CASSSEGQGNQPQHF. CDR3 nucleotides: TGTGCCAGCAGCAGCGAAGGACAGGGGAATCAGCCCCAGCATTTT.

The chain joins TRBV5-4 to TRBJ2-6, with D possibly matching TRBD1 (6 bases). Germline CDR1 is SGHNT and CDR2 is YYREEE (reference sequence). The V end lost 0 bases, the J end lost 0 bases, and 10 bases lay between the germline ends. CDR3 length: 17 residues. The CDR3 bases are TGTGCCAGCAGCTTGGCCAGGGGCCCCTCTGGGGCCAACGTCCTGACTTTC. It is translated as CASSLARGPSGANVLTF.

J is TRBJ2-1 and V is TRBV19; 8 bases align to TRBD1. The CDR3 runs to 14 residues. The V gene end was trimmed by 9 bases and the J gene end by 10 bases; junction bases not matched to a gene: 14. The V gene's germline CDR1 is LNHDA and CDR2 SQIVND (reference sequence). CDR3 sequence reads: CASGRDRRGREQFF. In nucleotides, the CDR3 is TGTGCCAGCGGACGGGACAGGAGGGGTAGGGAGCAGTTCTTC.

This chain uses TRBV15 with TRBJ1-5; D is uncertain. V was trimmed by 6 bases and J by 1 base, leaving 4 bases between them. Per the germline V gene, CDR1 is LNHNV and CDR2 is YYDKDF (reference sequence). This CDR3 is built from 12 residues. The CDR3 here is CATSLSNQPQHF. CDR3 bases: TGTGCCACCAGTTTAAGCAATCAGCCCCAGCATTTT.

The chain combines TRBV6-1 with TRBJ2-2, with D unclear. CDR3 length equals 14 residues. V was shortened by 2 bases and J by 2 bases, with 6 bases between the two germline ends. Germline V gives CDR1 MNHNS, CDR2 SASEGT. CDR3 sequence reads: CASSESVNTGELFF. The DNA of the CDR3 is TGTGCCAGCAGTGAATCGGTCAACACCGGGGAGCTGTTTTTT.

This clone was seen once. The J gene is TRBJ2-7, the V gene TRBV6-1, with D maybe TRBD2 (5 bases). The CDR3 runs to 15 residues. Germline V CDR1 and CDR2: MNHNS, SASEGT. With 4 bases removed from V and 5 bases from J, the gap between germline ends came to 18 bases. CDR3 sequence reads: CASSVERTLANEQYF. The CDR3 DNA reads TGTGCCAGCAGTGTTGAGCGGACTTTAGCCAACGAGCAGTACTTC.

The V and J genes are TRBV10-3 and TRBJ2-5; 9 positions agree with TRBD1. Germline trimming cut 6 bases from V and 5 bases from J; bases unmatched to any gene: 4. Looked up from germline, CDR1 is ENHRY and CDR2 is SYGVKD. This CDR3 is built from 13 residues. The CDR3 spells CAIRQGARETQYF. The CDR3 coding sequence is TGTGCCATCAGACAGGGGGCGCGGGAGACCCAGTACTTC.

The V call is TRBV9, the J call TRBJ2-3; D perhaps matches TRBD1 (5 bases). The CDR3 has 16 amino acids. Trimming cost V 3 bases and J 0 bases, with 14 bases left between them. Germline V lookup: CDR1 SGDLS, CDR2 YYNGEE. The DNA for the CDR3 is TGTGCCAGCAGCGACCTTCAGGGCCGGAGCACAGATACGCAGTATTTT. Translating it yields CASSDLQGRSTDTQYF.

This chain links TRBV19 with TRBJ1-4, with 10 bases aligning to TRBD1. Germline-derived CDR1 and CDR2 are LNHDA and SQIVND (reference sequence). The CDR3 runs 15 residues. Trimming cost V 9 bases and J 7 bases; bases outside gene matches: 11. CDR3 sequence: CASREGQGISEKLFF. The CDR3 region has the DNA TGTGCCAGCAGAGAGGGACAGGGGATAAGTGAAAAACTGTTTTTT.